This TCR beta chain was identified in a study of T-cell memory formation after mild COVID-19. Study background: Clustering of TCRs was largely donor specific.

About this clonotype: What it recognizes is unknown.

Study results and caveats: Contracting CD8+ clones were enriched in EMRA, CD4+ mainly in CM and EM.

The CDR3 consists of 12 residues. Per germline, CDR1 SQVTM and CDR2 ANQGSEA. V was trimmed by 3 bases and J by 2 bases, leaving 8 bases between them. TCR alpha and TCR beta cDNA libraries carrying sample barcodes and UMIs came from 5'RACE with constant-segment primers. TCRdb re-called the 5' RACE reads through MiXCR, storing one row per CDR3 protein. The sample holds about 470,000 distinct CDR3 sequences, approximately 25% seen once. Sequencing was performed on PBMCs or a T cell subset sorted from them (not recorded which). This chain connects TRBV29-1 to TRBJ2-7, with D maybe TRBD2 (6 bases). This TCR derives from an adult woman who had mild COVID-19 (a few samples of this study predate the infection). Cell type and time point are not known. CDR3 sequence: CSVEERAYEQYF. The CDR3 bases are TGCAGCGTTGAGGAGCGGGCCTACGAGCAGTACTTC.